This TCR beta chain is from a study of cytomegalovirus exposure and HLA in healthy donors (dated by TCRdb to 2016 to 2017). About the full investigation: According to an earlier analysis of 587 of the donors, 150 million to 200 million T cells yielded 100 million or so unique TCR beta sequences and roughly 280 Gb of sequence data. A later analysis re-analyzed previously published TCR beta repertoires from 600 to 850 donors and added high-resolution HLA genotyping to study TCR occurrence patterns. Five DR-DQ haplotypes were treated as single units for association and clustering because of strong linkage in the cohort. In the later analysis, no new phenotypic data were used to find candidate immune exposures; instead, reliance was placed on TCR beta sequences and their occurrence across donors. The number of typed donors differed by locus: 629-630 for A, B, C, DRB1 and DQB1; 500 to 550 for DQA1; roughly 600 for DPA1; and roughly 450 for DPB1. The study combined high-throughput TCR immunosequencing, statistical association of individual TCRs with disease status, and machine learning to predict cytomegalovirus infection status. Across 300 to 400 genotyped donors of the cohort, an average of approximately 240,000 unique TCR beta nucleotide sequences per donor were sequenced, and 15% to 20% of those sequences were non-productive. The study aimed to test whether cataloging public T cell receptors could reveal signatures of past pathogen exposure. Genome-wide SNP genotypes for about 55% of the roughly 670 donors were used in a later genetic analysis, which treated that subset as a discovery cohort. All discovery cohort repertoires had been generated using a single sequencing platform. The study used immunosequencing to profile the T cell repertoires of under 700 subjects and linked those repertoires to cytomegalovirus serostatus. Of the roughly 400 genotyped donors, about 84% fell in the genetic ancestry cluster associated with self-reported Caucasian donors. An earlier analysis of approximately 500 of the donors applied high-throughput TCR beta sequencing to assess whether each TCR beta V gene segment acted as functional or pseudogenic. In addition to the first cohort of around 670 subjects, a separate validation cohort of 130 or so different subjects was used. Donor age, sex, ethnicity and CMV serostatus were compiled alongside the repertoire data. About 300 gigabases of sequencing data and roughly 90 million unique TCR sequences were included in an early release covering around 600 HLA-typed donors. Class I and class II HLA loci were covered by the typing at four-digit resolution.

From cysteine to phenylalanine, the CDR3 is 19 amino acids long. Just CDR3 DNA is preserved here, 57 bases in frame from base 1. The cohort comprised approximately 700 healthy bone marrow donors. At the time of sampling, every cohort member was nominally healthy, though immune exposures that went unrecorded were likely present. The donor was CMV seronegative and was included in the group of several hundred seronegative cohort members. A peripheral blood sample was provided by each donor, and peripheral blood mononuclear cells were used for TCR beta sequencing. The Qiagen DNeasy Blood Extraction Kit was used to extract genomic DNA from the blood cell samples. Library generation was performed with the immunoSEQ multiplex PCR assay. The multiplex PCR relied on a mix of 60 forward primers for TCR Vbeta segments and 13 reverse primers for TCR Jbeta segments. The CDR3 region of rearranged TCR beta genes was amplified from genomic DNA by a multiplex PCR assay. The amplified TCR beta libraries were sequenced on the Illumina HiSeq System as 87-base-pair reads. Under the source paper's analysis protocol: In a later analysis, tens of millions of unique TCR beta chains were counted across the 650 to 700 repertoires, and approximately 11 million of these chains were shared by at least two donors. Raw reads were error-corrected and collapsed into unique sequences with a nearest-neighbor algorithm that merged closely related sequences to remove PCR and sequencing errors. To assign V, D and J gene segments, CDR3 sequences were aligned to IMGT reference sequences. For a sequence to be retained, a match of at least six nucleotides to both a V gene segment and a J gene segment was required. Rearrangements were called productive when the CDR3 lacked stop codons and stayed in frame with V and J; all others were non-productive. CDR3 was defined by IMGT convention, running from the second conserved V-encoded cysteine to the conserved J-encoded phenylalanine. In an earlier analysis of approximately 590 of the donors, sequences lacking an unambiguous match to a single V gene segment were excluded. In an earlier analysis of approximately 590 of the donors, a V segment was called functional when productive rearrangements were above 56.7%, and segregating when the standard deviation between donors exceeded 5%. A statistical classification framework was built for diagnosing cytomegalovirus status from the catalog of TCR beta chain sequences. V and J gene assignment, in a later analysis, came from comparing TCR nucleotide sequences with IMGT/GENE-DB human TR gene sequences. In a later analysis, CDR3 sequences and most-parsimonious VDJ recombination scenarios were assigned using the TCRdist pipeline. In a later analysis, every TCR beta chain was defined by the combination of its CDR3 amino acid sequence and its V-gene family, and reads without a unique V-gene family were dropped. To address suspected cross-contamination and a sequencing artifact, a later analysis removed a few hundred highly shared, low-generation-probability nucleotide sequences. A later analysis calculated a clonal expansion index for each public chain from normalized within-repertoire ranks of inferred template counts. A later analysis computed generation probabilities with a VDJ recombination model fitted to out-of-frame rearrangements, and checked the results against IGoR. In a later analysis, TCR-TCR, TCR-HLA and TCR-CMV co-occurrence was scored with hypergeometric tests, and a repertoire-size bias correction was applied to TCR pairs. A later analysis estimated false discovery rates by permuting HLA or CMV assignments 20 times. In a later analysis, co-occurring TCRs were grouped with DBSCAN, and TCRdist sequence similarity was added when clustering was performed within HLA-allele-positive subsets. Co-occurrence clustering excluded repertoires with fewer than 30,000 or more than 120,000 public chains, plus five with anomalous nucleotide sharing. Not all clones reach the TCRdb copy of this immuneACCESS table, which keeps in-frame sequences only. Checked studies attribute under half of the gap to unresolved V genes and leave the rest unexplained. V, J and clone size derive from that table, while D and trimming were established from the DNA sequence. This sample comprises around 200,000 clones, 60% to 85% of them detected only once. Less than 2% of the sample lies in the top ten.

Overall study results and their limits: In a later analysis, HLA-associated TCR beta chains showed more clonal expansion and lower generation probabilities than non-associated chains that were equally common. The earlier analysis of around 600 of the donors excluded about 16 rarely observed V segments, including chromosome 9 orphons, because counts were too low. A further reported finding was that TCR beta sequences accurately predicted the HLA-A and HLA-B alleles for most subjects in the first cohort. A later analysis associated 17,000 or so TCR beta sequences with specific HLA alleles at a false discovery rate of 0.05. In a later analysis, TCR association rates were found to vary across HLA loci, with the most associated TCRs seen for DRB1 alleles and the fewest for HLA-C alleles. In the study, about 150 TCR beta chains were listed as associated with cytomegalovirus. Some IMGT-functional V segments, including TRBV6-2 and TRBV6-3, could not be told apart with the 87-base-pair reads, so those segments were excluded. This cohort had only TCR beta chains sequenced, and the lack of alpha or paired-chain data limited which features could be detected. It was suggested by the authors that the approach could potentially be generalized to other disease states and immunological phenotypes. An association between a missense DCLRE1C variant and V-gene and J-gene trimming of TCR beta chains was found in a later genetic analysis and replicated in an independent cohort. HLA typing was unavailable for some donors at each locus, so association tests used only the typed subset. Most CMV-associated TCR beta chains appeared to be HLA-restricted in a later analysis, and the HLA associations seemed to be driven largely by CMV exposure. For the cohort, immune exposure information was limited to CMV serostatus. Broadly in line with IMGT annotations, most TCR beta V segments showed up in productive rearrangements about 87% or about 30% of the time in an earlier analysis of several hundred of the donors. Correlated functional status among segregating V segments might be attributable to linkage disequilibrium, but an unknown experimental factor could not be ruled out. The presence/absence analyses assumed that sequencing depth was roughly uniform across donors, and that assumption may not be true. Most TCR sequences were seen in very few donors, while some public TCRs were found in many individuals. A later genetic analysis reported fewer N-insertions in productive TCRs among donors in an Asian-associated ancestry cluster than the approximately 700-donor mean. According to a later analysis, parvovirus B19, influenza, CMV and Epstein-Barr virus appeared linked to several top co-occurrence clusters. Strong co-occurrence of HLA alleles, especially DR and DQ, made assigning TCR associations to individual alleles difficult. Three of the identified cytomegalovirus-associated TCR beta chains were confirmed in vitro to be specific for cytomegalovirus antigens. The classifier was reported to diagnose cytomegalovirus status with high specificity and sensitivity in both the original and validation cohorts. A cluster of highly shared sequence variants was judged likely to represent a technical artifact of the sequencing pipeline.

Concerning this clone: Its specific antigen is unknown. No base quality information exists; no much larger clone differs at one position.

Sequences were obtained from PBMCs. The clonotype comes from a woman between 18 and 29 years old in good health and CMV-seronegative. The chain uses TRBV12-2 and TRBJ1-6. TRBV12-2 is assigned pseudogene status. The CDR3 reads CASRLGCCRGGFRNSPLHF. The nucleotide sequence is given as TGTGCAAGTCGCTTAGGTTGTTGTCGCGGGGGCTTTCGGAATTCACCCCTCCACTTT.